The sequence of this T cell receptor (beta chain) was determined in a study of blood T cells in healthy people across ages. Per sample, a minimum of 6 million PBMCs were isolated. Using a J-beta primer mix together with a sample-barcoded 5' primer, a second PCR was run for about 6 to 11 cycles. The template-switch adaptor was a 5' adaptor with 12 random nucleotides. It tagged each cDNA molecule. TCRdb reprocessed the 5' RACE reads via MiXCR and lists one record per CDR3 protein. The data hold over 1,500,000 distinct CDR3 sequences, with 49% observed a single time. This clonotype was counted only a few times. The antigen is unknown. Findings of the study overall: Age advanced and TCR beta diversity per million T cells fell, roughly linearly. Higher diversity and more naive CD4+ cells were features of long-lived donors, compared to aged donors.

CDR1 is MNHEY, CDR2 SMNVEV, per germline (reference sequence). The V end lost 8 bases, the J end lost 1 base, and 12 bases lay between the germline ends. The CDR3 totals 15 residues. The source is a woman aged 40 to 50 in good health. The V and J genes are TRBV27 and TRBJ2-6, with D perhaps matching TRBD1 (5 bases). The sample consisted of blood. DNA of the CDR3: TGTGCCAGCGGGAAGACAGTTTCTGGGGCCAACGTCCTGACTTTC. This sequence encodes CASGKTVSGANVLTF.